The entry below gives a single T cell receptor (beta chain) sequence along with its context. As handled by the study authors: Amplification from reference gene primers served as the basis for estimated nucleated cell counts. Sequencing was performed with immunoSEQ multiplex PCR; in TCRdb, only in-frame clones are kept and a portion is missing. V, J and clone size reflect that table, while D and trimming were determined from the DNA. The data show approximately 300,000 clones, roughly 87% seen once. The source of the sample is a study of blood T cell repertoires in COVID-19. Study-wide context: Sources were T cells, B-cell-depleted T cells, or PBMCs; the material itself was cDNA or gDNA.

Sequencing was performed on peripheral blood. The clonotype comes from a man younger than 30 with active or convalescent COVID-19.

The CDR3 coding sequence is TGTGCCAGCAGACGTCGGACTAGCGGAGCTTACGAGCAGTACTTC. Its translation is CASRRRTSGAYEQYF. This chain links TRBV7-8 with TRBJ2-7, with TRBD2 identical over 10 bases. This CDR3 contains 15 residues. Unmatched junction bases numbered 9, after V lost 6 bases and J lost 4 bases. Per germline, CDR1 SGHVS and CDR2 FQNEAQ.